This TCR beta chain was identified during a study of blood T cells in healthy people across ages. Overall study findings and caveats: CMV infection status of these donors was not known.

As to this clonotype: What it binds is unknown.

Sample-barcoded 5' priming and a J-beta primer mix drove a second PCR of roughly 6 to 12 cycles. Each cDNA molecule was tagged by a template-switch adaptor with 12 random nucleotides. TCRdb re-called the 5' RACE reads through MiXCR, storing one row per CDR3 protein. Of hundreds of thousands of distinct CDR3 sequences detected, roughly 30% appear once; the ten largest clones hold approximately 14%. With each sample, at least 5 micrograms of total RNA were extracted. The CDR3 is made up of 14 amino acids. From germline, CDR1 is MDHEN and CDR2 SYDVKM. The chain employs TRBV28 and TRBJ2-5, with D perhaps TRBD1 (6 bases). The J call may not be correct, given that the DNA end is closer to TRBJ2-7. Material: blood. The sequence was collected from a woman older than 75 in good health. CDR3 bases: TGTGCCAGCAGTCTCCCGGGACACAGCTACGAGCAGTACTTC. Its translation is CASSLPGHSYEQYF.